This T cell receptor (beta chain) was profiled in a study of CD8 T cells in ankylosing spondylitis. The CDR3 has 13 amino acids. V was clipped by 5 bases and J by 4 bases, with 12 bases between them. CDR1 is SEHNR and CDR2 is FQNEAQ in the germline V gene (reference sequence). General observations from the study: There was reportedly significant enrichment of clones that were disease-linked in matched ankylosing spondylitis synovial fluid.

For TCR beta, libraries came from quantitative 5'-RACE with molecular barcodes. TCRdb called the 5' RACE reads again in MiXCR, with one record for every CDR3 protein. The table shows some 150,000 distinct CDR3 sequences, with 9.5% to 12% occurring only once. On this clonotype: Its antigen is as yet unknown.

The clonotype was recovered from a female donor with ankylosing spondylitis or in good health (not recorded which). The sequenced sample consisted of blood, either unsorted or a sorted T cell fraction (not recorded which). V is TRBV7-9 and J is TRBJ2-7; the D gene is possibly TRBD2 (6 bases). The CDR3, as DNA: TGTGCCAGCAGCCCTCTGGAGGGGTACGAGCAGTACTTC. As protein: CASSPLEGYEQYF.